This TCR beta chain was captured by sequencing in a study of control samples from healthy donors and cancer patients. The repertoire was sequenced with immunoSEQ multiplex PCR; TCRdb's copy has only in-frame clones and lacks some. The data hold about 97,000 clones, with 92% observed a single time. Germline V gene lookup returns CDR1 MNHEY and CDR2 SVGEGT. The CDR3 sequence is 14 residues long. The ends were cut back, 2 bases at V and 7 bases at J, with 9 bases in the middle. This TCR was recovered from a woman in her late teens or twenties in good health. Sequenced: blood. The chain recombines TRBV6-2 or TRBV6-3 with TRBJ2-6, with D uncertain. CDR3 sequence reads: CASSYSFRANVLTF. CDR3 DNA sequence: TGTGCCAGCAGTTACAGCTTCCGAGCCAACGTCCTGACTTTC.